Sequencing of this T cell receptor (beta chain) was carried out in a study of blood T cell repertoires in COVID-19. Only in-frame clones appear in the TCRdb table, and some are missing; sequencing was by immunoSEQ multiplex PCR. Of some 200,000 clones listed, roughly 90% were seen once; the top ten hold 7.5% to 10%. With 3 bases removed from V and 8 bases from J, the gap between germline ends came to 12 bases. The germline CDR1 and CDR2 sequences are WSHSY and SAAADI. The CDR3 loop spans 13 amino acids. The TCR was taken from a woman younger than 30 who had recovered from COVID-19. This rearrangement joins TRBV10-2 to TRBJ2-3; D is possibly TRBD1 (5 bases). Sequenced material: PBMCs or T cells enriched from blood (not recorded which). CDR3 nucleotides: TGCGCCAGCAGTGAAACATCTCAGGGTACGCAGTATTTT. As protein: CASSETSQGTQYF.